One and the same sample provided the 15 T cell receptor beta chains below, sequenced in a study of lymphopenia after photon versus proton radiotherapy. Sequenced by immunoSEQ multiplex PCR; TCRdb stores in-frame clones only, minus some. The sample consists of roughly 53,000 clones, around 80% of them appearing once. Source: peripheral blood, taken from a patient treated with photon-based radiotherapy. These receptor sequences come from a man aged 50 to 59 with gastric cancer.

The CDR3 DNA sequence: TGTGCCAGCAGCTCGCGACAGCTTAACTATGGCTACACCTTC. The encoded protein is CASSSRQLNYGYTF. V is TRBV4-2 and J is TRBJ1-2, with D maybe TRBD1 (5 bases). The germline gives CDR1 LGHNA, CDR2 YNFKEQ. The CDR3 consists of 14 residues. V dropped 5 bases and J dropped 1 base, with 11 bases sitting between them.

The chain is built from TRBV4-2 and TRBJ2-3; D is uncertain. CDR1 is LGHNA and CDR2 is YNFKEQ in the germline V gene. Trimming pared 5 bases from V and 5 bases from J, leaving 11 bases between. This CDR3 region has 13 residues. In DNA form, the CDR3 reads TGTGCCAGCAGCTCCCGACTCGTAGATACGCAGTATTTT. Amino acids: CASSSRLVDTQYF.

CDR3 coding DNA: TGTGCCAGCAGCCCAACGGGTACGAACACTGAAGCTTTCTTT. Encoded protein: CASSPTGTNTEAFF. The chain recombines TRBV27 with TRBJ1-1; D gene unclear. CDR1 is MNHEY and CDR2 is SMNVEV in the germline V gene (reference sequence). The CDR3 totals 14 residues. Trimming left V 6 bases short and J 1 base short, with 12 bases between.

In its sample, this clone was seen a few times. The chain carries TRBV7-9 and TRBJ1-3; no reliable D call. V was trimmed by 3 bases and J by 4 bases, leaving 13 bases between them. The CDR3 is 15 residues long. In germline, CDR1 is SEHNR, CDR2 FQNEAQ (reference sequence). The CDR3, as DNA: TGTGCCAGCAGCTTCGGTTCAGGAGGGGGAAACACCATATATTTT. Translation gives CASSFGSGGGNTIYF.

This sequence joins TRBV11-2 and TRBJ2-7, with TRBD1 identical over 8 bases. CDR1 SGHAT and CDR2 FQNNGV come from the germline V gene. This CDR3 region has 15 residues. Losses at the gene ends were 5 bases for V and 0 bases for J; bases not matched to a gene: 6. CDR3 sequence (DNA): TGTGCCAGCAGCCGACAGGGGACGAGCTCCTACGAGCAGTACTTC. The encoded protein is CASSRQGTSSYEQYF.

J is TRBJ2-2 and V is TRBV25-1; TRBD1 matches at 9 bases. V lost 6 bases, J lost 0 bases, and 2 bases stayed unmatched. Germline V CDR1 and CDR2: MGHDK, SYGVNS. This CDR3 has 15 residues. In DNA, the CDR3 is TGTGCCAGCAGCCGGGACAGGGCGAACACCGGGGAGCTGTTTTTT. As protein: CASSRDRANTGELFF. Based on the CDR3 plus reference TRBV25-1 and TRBJ2-2, the full variable domain is EADIYQTPRYLVIGTGKKITLECSQTMGHDKMYWYQQDPGMELHLIHYSYGVNSTEKGDLSSESTVSRIRTEHFPLTLESARPSHTSQYLCASSRDRANTGELFFGEGSRLTVL.

This chain joins TRBV4-2 and TRBJ1-1; 11 positions match TRBD1. This CDR3 contains 15 residues. The junction had 6 bases not matched to a gene; V was cut back by 5 bases and J by 4 bases. CDR1 and CDR2 (germline): LGHNA, YNFKEQ. CDR3 sequence (DNA): TGTGCCAGCAGCGTCGGGACAGGGGGATCCACTGAAGCTTTCTTT. Encoded protein: CASSVGTGGSTEAFF.

The genes are TRBV6-5 and TRBJ1-4, with D hard to call. V dropped 7 bases and J dropped 6 bases, with 18 bases sitting between them. The length of the CDR3 is 15 residues. Germline CDR1 reads MNHEY; CDR2 reads SVGAGI. In DNA form, the CDR3 reads TGTGCCAGCAAGGGTAGAAACAGTGCTTATGAAAAACTGTTTTTT. Its protein product is CASKGRNSAYEKLFF.

V and J are TRBV4-3 and TRBJ1-1; D uncertain. The CDR3 is 15 residues long. Germline CDR1 and CDR2: LGHNA and YSLEER. Trimming left V 5 bases short and J 4 bases short, with 17 bases between. The CDR3 sequence is CASSFIAGLATEAFF. CDR3 nucleotides: TGCGCCAGCAGCTTTATAGCGGGATTGGCCACTGAAGCTTTCTTT.

This chain connects TRBV11-3 to TRBJ2-3; 8 bases line up with TRBD2. This CDR3 has 14 amino acids. V shed 10 bases and J 1 base; nucleotides not matched to a gene: 7. Germline values: CDR1 SGHNT, CDR2 YENEEA. The CDR3 reads CATPTSGGTDTQYF. Written as DNA, the CDR3 is TGTGCCACCCCAACTAGCGGCGGCACAGATACGCAGTATTTT.

The V call is TRBV5-1, the J call TRBJ2-7, with 9 bases matching TRBD1. This CDR3 region has 15 residues. Germline CDR1 reads SGHRS; CDR2 reads YFSETQ. Trimming removed 2 bases from V and 7 bases from J; junction bases left unmatched: 10. CDR3 bases: TGCGCCAGCAGCTTTACTCCCGGGACAGGGTATGAGCAGTACTTC. This gives the protein CASSFTPGTGYEQYF.

The chain employs TRBV6-1 and TRBJ2-1, with D unresolved. The CDR3 is 16 amino acids. Germline values: CDR1 MNHNS, CDR2 SASEGT. V lost 1 base, J lost 4 bases, and 14 bases lay in between. The CDR3: CASSEGYLPSYNEQFF. CDR3 nucleotide sequence: TGTGCCAGCAGTGAAGGCTACCTGCCCTCATACAATGAGCAGTTCTTC.

V gene TRBV18 combines with J gene TRBJ1-1, with D tentatively TRBD1 (5 bases). Germline CDR1 is KGHSH and CDR2 is LQKENI. Trimming removed 0 bases from V and 4 bases from J, with 12 bases in between. CDR3 length: 15 residues. The CDR3 DNA reads as TGTGCCAGCTCACCACCTGACGGGGGGGTCACTGAAGCTTTCTTT. Encoded protein: CASSPPDGGVTEAFF.

The chain recombines TRBV28 with TRBJ1-1, with a weak D call TRBD1 (6 bases). With 6 bases removed from V and 0 bases from J, the gap between germline ends came to 11 bases. Germline CDR1 and CDR2: MDHEN and SYDVKM. The CDR3 sequence is 14 residues long. CDR3 coding DNA: TGTGCCAGCAGCGGAGGGGGGATGAACACTGAAGCTTTCTTT. Protein product: CASSGGGMNTEAFF. Drawing the rest from reference TRBV28 and TRBJ1-1, the complete variable domain is DVKVTQSSRYLVKRTGEKVFLECVQDMDHENMFWYRQDPGLGLRLIYFSYDVKMKEKGDIPEGYSVSREKKERFSLILESASTNQTSMYLCASSGGGMNTEAFFGQGTRLTVV.

The chain recombines TRBV5-1 with TRBJ2-1; TRBD2 matches 7 bases. The J segment lost 0 bases and the V segment lost 7 bases, leaving 7 bases of the junction unmatched. This CDR3 is 15 amino acids long. Germline V CDR1 and CDR2: SGHRS, YFSETQ. The CDR3 region is CASLGGGSSYNEQFF. The CDR3 region has the DNA TGCGCCAGCTTGGGGGGAGGGAGCTCCTACAATGAGCAGTTCTTC.